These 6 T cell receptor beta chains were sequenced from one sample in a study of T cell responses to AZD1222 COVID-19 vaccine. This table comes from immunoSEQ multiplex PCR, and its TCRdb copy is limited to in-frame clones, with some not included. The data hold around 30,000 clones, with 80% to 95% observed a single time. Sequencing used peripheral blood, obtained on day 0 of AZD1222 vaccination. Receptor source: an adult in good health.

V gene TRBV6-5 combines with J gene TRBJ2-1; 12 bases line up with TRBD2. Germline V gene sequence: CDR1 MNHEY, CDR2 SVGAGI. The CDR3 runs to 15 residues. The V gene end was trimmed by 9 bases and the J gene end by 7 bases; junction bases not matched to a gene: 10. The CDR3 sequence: CASWLSSGGANEQFF. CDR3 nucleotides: TGTGCCAGTTGGCTTTCTAGCGGGGGGGCGAATGAGCAGTTCTTC.

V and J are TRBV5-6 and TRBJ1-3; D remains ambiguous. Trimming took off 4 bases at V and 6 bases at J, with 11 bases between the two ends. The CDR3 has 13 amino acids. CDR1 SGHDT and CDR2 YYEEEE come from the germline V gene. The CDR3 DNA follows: TGTGCCAGCAGCCCCGGCGCACTAAACACCATATATTTT. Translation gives CASSPGALNTIYF.

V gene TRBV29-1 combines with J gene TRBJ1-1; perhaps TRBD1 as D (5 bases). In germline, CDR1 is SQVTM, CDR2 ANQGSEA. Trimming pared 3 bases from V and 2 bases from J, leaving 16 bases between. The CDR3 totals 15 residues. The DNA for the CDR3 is TGCAGCGTTGATCGGCAGGGCGACCTAAACACTGAAGCTTTCTTT. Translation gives CSVDRQGDLNTEAFF.

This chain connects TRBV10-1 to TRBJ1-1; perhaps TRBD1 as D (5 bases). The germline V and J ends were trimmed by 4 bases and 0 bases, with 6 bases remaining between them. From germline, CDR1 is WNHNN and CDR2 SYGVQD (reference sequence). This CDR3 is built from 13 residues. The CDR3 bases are TGCGCCAGCAGTGGACAGATGAACACTGAAGCTTTCTTT. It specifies CASSGQMNTEAFF.

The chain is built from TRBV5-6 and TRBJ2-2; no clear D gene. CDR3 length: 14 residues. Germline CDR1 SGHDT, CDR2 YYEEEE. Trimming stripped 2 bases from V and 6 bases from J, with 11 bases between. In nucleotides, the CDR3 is TGTGCCAGCAGCTTAGTAGTTGGGGCCGGGGAGCTGTTTTTT. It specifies CASSLVVGAGELFF.

The CDR3 here is CASSLEGIIEAFF. CDR3 nucleotide sequence: TGTGCCAGCAGCTTAGAAGGGATTATTGAAGCTTTCTTT. V is TRBV7-2 and J is TRBJ1-1; no firm D call. V was trimmed by 1 base and J by 7 bases, leaving 10 bases between them. There are 13 residues in the CDR3. Germline assignment: CDR1 SGHTA and CDR2 FQGNSA. Full variable domain (outside the CDR3, taken from reference TRBV7-2 and TRBJ1-1): GAGVSQSPSNKVTEKGKDVELRCDPISGHTALYWYRQSLGQGLEFLIYFQGNSAPDKSGLPSDRFSAERTGGSVSTLTIQRTQQEDSAVYLCASSLEGIIEAFFGQGTRLTVV.